The 21 T cell receptor beta chains given below trace back to one sample, sequenced in a study of shared clonotypes between healthy human individuals. TCRdb's table, derived via immunoSEQ multiplex PCR, lists solely in-frame clones and lacks some. Among roughly 2 million clones listed, approximately 95% were seen once. The sample was naive CD4+ T cells sorted from blood. The subset denotes: CD45RA+ positively selected. These receptors all come from a man younger than 35 in good health.

The chain couples TRBV28 to TRBJ2-7; 8 nucleotides line up with TRBD1. With V trimmed by 11 bases and J by 3 bases, 9 bases remained unmatched. Germline V gives CDR1 MDHEN, CDR2 SYDVKM. This CDR3 contains 13 residues. CDR3 residues: CAATRGQGYEQYF. CDR3 sequence (DNA): TGTGCCGCCACTCGAGGACAGGGCTACGAGCAGTACTTC.

This clone has a single count. The CDR3 sequence is CASSVRGVGRGTGELFF. As DNA, the CDR3 is TGTGCCAGCAGCGTAAGGGGAGTTGGTAGGGGCACCGGGGAGCTGTTTTTT. This chain joins TRBV9 and TRBJ2-2; D is perhaps TRBD1 or TRBD2 (5 bases each). The CDR3 runs to 17 residues. V gave up 1 base and J gave up 4 bases, with 17 bases separating them. Germline loops: CDR1 SGDLS, CDR2 YYNGEE.

The chain is built from TRBV6-1 and TRBJ2-7; D is possibly TRBD2 (5 bases). This CDR3 comprises 13 residues. Trimming removed 0 bases from V and 8 bases from J, with 11 bases in between. The germline gives CDR1 MNHNS, CDR2 SASEGT. CDR3 sequence (DNA): TGTGCCAGCAGTGAAGCGAAATCCGGGAAGCAGTACTTC. Translated, it gives CASSEAKSGKQYF.

This clone was seen once. The chain uses TRBV19 and TRBJ2-7; 7 positions agree with TRBD2. CDR1 is LNHDA and CDR2 is SQIVND in the germline V gene (reference sequence). V shed 5 bases, J shed 2 bases, and the junction held 6 bases outside the gene matches. The CDR3 sequence is 14 residues long. The DNA for the CDR3 is TGTGCCAGTAGTTCAGCGGGATTAACCTACGAGCAGTACTTC. This sequence encodes CASSSAGLTYEQYF.

V usage is TRBV9 and J usage is TRBJ2-1, with D unresolved. There are 15 residues in the CDR3. V lost 4 bases and J 2 bases, leaving 13 bases between the germline ends. Germline V gene data show CDR1 as SGDLS and CDR2 as YYNGEE. The CDR3 sequence: CASSFVGETYNEQFF. The DNA of the CDR3 is TGTGCCAGCAGCTTCGTAGGCGAGACCTACAATGAGCAGTTCTTC.

The genes are TRBV6-7 and TRBJ2-3; 7 bases are a match to TRBD2. Being an ORF, TRBV6-7 has a function that is uncertain. With 10 bases clipped from V and 5 bases from J, the junction kept 12 bases outside the gene matches. The CDR3 has 14 amino acids. CDR3 in amino acids: CATPAGVDGDTQYF. The CDR3 DNA is TGTGCCACCCCGGCGGGGGTTGATGGAGATACGCAGTATTTT.

The rearrangement links TRBV7-6 to TRBJ2-5; 10 bases agree with TRBD2. The V gene's germline CDR1 is SGHVS and CDR2 FNYEAQ. J gave up 5 bases and V 0 bases, and 6 bases lay outside the gene matches. The length of the CDR3 is 16 residues. CDR3 bases: TGTGCCAGCAGCTTAGCAGCTAGCGGGGGTGGCGAGACCCAGTACTTC. Translated, it gives CASSLAASGGGETQYF.

V gene TRBV11-2 combines with J gene TRBJ2-5; no definite D call. Trimming stripped 1 base from V and 7 bases from J, with 19 bases between. The CDR3 totals 16 residues. From germline, CDR1 is SGHAT and CDR2 FQNNGV. The CDR3 sequence: CASSLADGVTRSTQYF. In DNA form, the CDR3 reads TGTGCCAGCAGCTTAGCTGATGGAGTTACCCGTTCGACCCAGTACTTC.

The chain has TRBV5-1 and TRBJ1-4; the match to TRBD1 covers 9 bases. The CDR3 extends over 15 amino acids. Germline V gives CDR1 SGHRS, CDR2 YFSETQ. The trim removed 4 bases at V and 5 bases at J, leaving 6 bases unmatched. CDR3 region: CASSPQTGGNEKLFF. The CDR3 DNA is TGCGCCAGCAGCCCCCAGACAGGGGGGAATGAAAAACTGTTTTTT. Complete variable domain (other parts from reference TRBV5-1 and TRBJ1-4): KAGVTQTPRYLIKTRGQQVTLSCSPISGHRSVSWYQQTPGQGLQFLFEYFSETQRNKGNFPGRFSGRQFSNSRSEMNVSTLELGDSALYLCASSPQTGGNEKLFFGSGTQLSVL.

The V gene is TRBV28, the J gene TRBJ1-1; 7 nucleotides line up with TRBD1. With 5 bases clipped from V and 3 bases from J, the junction kept 9 bases outside the gene matches. CDR3 size: 15 residues. Germline CDR1 MDHEN, CDR2 SYDVKM. This CDR3 is CASSPPGQRHTEAFF. The CDR3 DNA is TGTGCCAGCAGTCCCCCGGGACAGCGACACACTGAAGCTTTCTTT.

About this clone itself: The junction and the germline gene differ at one end; a read error may be behind it. The V gene is TRBV6-1, the J gene TRBJ2-2; TRBD1 matches at 7 bases. This CDR3 has 15 residues. The V gene's germline CDR1 is MNHNS and CDR2 SASEGT. CDR3 in amino acids: CASSKGQSNTGELFF. The CDR3 nucleotides read TGTGCCAGCAGTAAGGGACAGTCGAATACCGGGGAGCTGTTTTTT.

The chain carries TRBV2 and TRBJ2-1; tentative D call: TRBD1 (5 bases). CDR3 size: 12 residues. The germline gives CDR1 SNHLY, CDR2 FYNNEI. Between the trimmed V and J ends, which lost 3 bases and 8 bases, there was a span of 8 bases. For the CDR3, the DNA is TGTGCCAGCAGTGATCAGGGATATGAGCAGTTCTTC. Its protein product is CASSDQGYEQFF.

This clone is a singleton in its sample. V usage is TRBV19 and J usage is TRBJ1-2; 9 bases map to TRBD1. The germline V gene encodes CDR1 LNHDA and CDR2 SQIVND (reference sequence). The CDR3 runs to 15 residues. J was trimmed by 4 bases and V by 7 bases; bases with no gene match: 10. CDR3 DNA sequence: TGTGCCAGTACACAATCCGGACAGGGGATCTATGGCTACACCTTC. This sequence encodes CASTQSGQGIYGYTF.

The genes are TRBV11-2 and TRBJ2-5, with D unclear. The CDR3 extends over 12 amino acids. Deletions cut 8 bases from V and 2 bases from J, with 9 bases between. Germline V lookup: CDR1 SGHAT, CDR2 FQNNGV. The CDR3 is CASGHTQETQYF. The CDR3 nucleotides read TGTGCCAGCGGCCACACACAAGAGACCCAGTACTTC. Based on the CDR3 plus reference TRBV11-2 and TRBJ2-5, the full variable domain is EAGVAQSPRYKIIEKRQSVAFWCNPISGHATLYWYQQILGQGPKLLIQFQNNGVVDDSQLPKDRFSAERLKGVDSTLKIQPAKLEDSAVYLCASGHTQETQYFGPGTRLLVL.

The gene calls are TRBV18 and TRBJ1-1; D may be TRBD1 (5 bases). The V gene's germline CDR1 is KGHSH and CDR2 LQKENI. The CDR3 covers 14 residues. The V end lost 2 bases, the J end lost 1 base, and 8 bases lay between the germline ends. The CDR3 reads CASSPIGQNTEAFF. The CDR3 nucleotides are TGTGCCAGCTCACCAATAGGACAGAACACTGAAGCTTTCTTT.

The V and J genes are TRBV7-9 and TRBJ1-1; D not certain. CDR3 length equals 11 residues. Per the germline V gene, CDR1 is SEHNR and CDR2 is FQNEAQ (reference sequence). The V end was cut by 6 bases, the J end by 8 bases, with 10 bases between. CDR3 bases: TGTGCCAGCAGAGGACGAGGGGAAGCTTTCTTT. Its protein product is CASRGRGEAFF.

The V call is TRBV29-1, the J call TRBJ1-2; D unclear. The V end was cut by 3 bases, the J end by 8 bases, with 13 bases between. The CDR3 is 12 residues long. Germline CDR1 SQVTM, CDR2 ANQGSEA. The DNA for the CDR3 is TGCAGCGTTGAGGTCGGTGGTGGAGGCTACACCTTC. This encodes CSVEVGGGGYTF.

This chain connects TRBV19 to TRBJ2-3, with 8 bases matching TRBD1. V trimming: 3 bases; J trimming: 1 base; junction bases outside the gene matches: 3. The CDR3 contains 15 residues. The germline gives CDR1 LNHDA, CDR2 SQIVND (reference sequence). CDR3 region: CASSITTGGTDTQYF. Here the CDR3 DNA reads TGTGCCAGTAGTATTACGACAGGGGGCACAGATACGCAGTATTTT.

CDR3 sequence (DNA): TGTGCCAGCAGCGTAGAAGCAAACTCCTACGAGCAGTACTTC. Translating gives CASSVEANSYEQYF. This chain uses TRBV9 with TRBJ2-7; D gene ambiguous. The CDR3 sequence is 14 residues long. The germline V gene has CDR1 SGDLS and CDR2 YYNGEE. The V and J ends lost 0 bases and 0 bases respectively, with 7 bases between them.

J is TRBJ2-7 and V is TRBV5-1; D could derive from TRBD1 or TRBD2 (5 bases each). V lost 4 bases to trimming and J lost 4 bases, with 18 bases between them. Germline CDR1 SGHRS, CDR2 YFSETQ. This CDR3 has 15 residues. The CDR3: CASSPSGTPIYEQYF. The CDR3 DNA reads TGCGCCAGCAGCCCATCCGGGACCCCAATTTACGAGCAGTACTTC.

In regard to this clone: The same CDR3 arises from other DNA sequences in this sample as well. The rearrangement uses TRBV18 and TRBJ1-2, with TRBD1 identical over 7 bases. The junction had 2 bases not matched to a gene; V was cut back by 1 base and J by 6 bases. The CDR3 has 13 residues. Germline V gene data show CDR1 as KGHSH and CDR2 as LQKENI. The CDR3 sequence: CASSPRGTDGYTF. CDR3 nucleotide sequence: TGTGCCAGCTCACCACGGGGGACAGATGGCTACACCTTC.